This T cell receptor (beta chain) emerged from a study of blood T cells in healthy people across ages. Total RNA amounts of at least 5 micrograms were extracted per sample. The table lists this clonotype with a few counts. A second PCR, run for about 7 to 11 cycles, used a sample-barcoded 5' primer plus a J-beta primer mix. TCRdb reanalysed the 5' RACE reads using MiXCR and keeps one entry per CDR3 protein. Among 800,000 to 1,300,000 distinct CDR3 sequences listed, under 30% were seen once. This sample was also put to use in a study of T cells of mothers and their children. This second report adds: A handful of children and their three healthy Caucasian mothers were the donors.

This clonotype was sampled from a girl aged 2 to 10 in good health. Input material: blood.

The CDR3 loop reads CASSPSTGQGADEQFF. The CDR3 DNA reads TGTGCCAGCAGCCCCTCAACGGGACAGGGGGCAGATGAGCAGTTCTTC. V usage is TRBV9 and J usage is TRBJ2-1; 12 bases agree with TRBD1. V trimming: 4 bases; J trimming: 8 bases; junction bases outside the gene matches: 10. The CDR3 runs to 16 residues. Germline assignment: CDR1 SGDLS and CDR2 YYNGEE.